This TCR beta chain originates from a study of T cells in Graves' hyperthyroidism and ophthalmopathy (dated by TCRdb to about 2019). With regard to the full study: Peripheral blood was collected at initial diagnosis, before any treatment. A discovery cohort of about 95 patients, 43 with Graves' ophthalmopathy and approximately 55 with stable Graves' hyperthyroidism, was used to find distinguishing TCR V-J signatures. An independent validation cohort of under 20 hyperthyroidism patients and more than 15 patients who later progressed to ophthalmopathy tested prospective prediction of ophthalmopathy. The roughly 100 discovery patients were randomly divided into training and test sets at a 7:3 ratio. In over five Graves' hyperthyroidism patients, the study also compared T-cell repertoires from thyroid tissue with T-cell repertoires from blood. Once sampling was done, hyperthyroidism patients were given methimazole at a starting dose of 30 mg daily, whereas ophthalmopathy patients were given high-dose intravenous methylprednisolone. The paper describes TCR Vbeta CDR3 sequencing of 120 to 150 peripheral blood samples, made up of fewer than 50 ophthalmopathy patients, 70 to 75 hyperthyroidism patients and roughly 17 progressor patients. What the authors observed across the whole study: No statistical method was used to set the sample size in advance, and investigators knew the group allocation. Blood samples also contained most of the expanded thyroid clonotypes (frequency above 0.001), which suggests that blood repertoires may reflect thyroid immune responses. A 13 V-J signature model separated ophthalmopathy from stable hyperthyroidism, with just over 85% sensitivity and roughly 81% specificity in cross-validation and 80%/75% in testing. In validation, the model predicted progression to ophthalmopathy with around 71% sensitivity and 72.22% specificity, a median of approximately 6.7 months before onset.

This clonotype was seen at least ten times. There is no known antigen for this receptor. Per-nucleotide qualities are absent, and no much larger clonotype sits a single base away. The TCR beta CDR3 regions were amplified from the RNA transcripts. The first round of RT-PCR for the TCR CDR3 was performed with the HTBI primer set and the Qiagen OneStep RT-PCR kit. The libraries were constructed in a second round of multiplex PCR and then size-selected and purified. Libraries were sequenced paired-end with 100 bp reads on an Illumina HiSeq2000. The authors' analysis ran thus. Raw data were processed with SOAPnuke, discarding reads with adapters, uncalled bases, mean Phred below 15, or no exact constant-primer or identifier match. COPE v1.2.5 was used to merge high-quality paired reads, and clonotypes were defined as unique nucleotide sequences. MiTCR v1.1 was used to align the clonotypes against IMGT TRBV, TRBD and TRBJ reference segments. The analysis included only V-J combinations with a frequency above 0.0001, which together covered more than 99% of the repertoires. The TCS score was defined as the ratio of F50 (clonal expansion) to E x V (chaos), calculated using BLOSUM62-based TCRdist between CDR3 peptides within each V-J. Welch's t-statistics and random forest reduced approximately 520 V-J features to 13, which were used in a naive Bayes classifier (R e1071). TCRdb reworked the public reads: Q25 trimming with fastp, MiXCR clone assembly, productive beta chains retained. Each entry merges the rows of one CDR3 protein and shows their most common DNA and genes. The V and J calls reflect TCRdb's pipeline rather than the authors' work. In all, the sample holds 550,000 to 650,000 distinct CDR3 sequences, and 14% of those were seen once. Of the sample, roughly 5.5% is held by the ten largest clones.

From a lookup of the germline V gene, CDR1 and CDR2 are SGHAT and FQNNGV. Reading from cysteine to phenylalanine, the CDR3 counts 16 amino acids. This entry keeps only the CDR3 DNA: 48 bases, framed from base 1. V is clipped by 5 bases and J by 4 bases, and the sequence between their germline boundaries is 17 bases long. Hyperthyroidism patients were newly diagnosed, had a disease duration of under 2 months, and were aged 18 to 65 years. Exclusion was applied to patients with uncontrolled infections, other autoimmune diseases, pregnancy or lactation. Diagnoses were established on the basis of clinical symptoms, serum thyroxine and TRAb, thyroid ultrasound, and orbital computed tomography. For progressor patients, blood was drawn at the first diagnosis of hyperthyroidism, before any ophthalmopathy symptoms had appeared. PBMCs were isolated from 10 ml of fresh peripheral blood by Ficoll-Paque density gradient centrifugation. Progressor patients were defined as those initially diagnosed with Graves' hyperthyroidism in whom ophthalmopathy developed during follow-up. Total RNA was extracted with Trizol reagent, and quality was checked on an Agilent 2100 Bioanalyzer.

Sequencing used blood. The V gene is TRBV11-2 and the J gene is TRBJ2-2, and TRBD1 may be the D gene, going by 5 matching bases. The source is a woman aged 25 to 45 with Graves' hyperthyroidism that later progressed to Graves' ophthalmopathy. The DNA is TGTGCCAGCAGCAACCCCGATTGGGGCAGCACCGGGGAGCTGTTTTTT. This gives the protein CASSNPDWGSTGELFF.